The rows below give T cell receptor beta chains drawn from one sample of a study of cytomegalovirus exposure and HLA in healthy donors. The table came from immunoSEQ multiplex PCR; TCRdb's copy has only in-frame clones and leaves some out. The ten top clones account for 0.8% to 1%, within a sample of around 70,000 clones. The source material was PBMCs. The receptor source for this set is a boy between 10 and 17 years old in good health and CMV-seronegative. Both conserved end residues are part of each CDR3. D genes are given only for firm matches.

v_gene,d_gene,j_gene,CDR3aa,CDR3nt
TRBV29-1,-,TRBJ1-1,CSVDVGGAEAFF,TGCAGCGTTGATGTAGGAGGGGCTGAAGCTTTCTTT
TRBV19,TRBD2,TRBJ2-2,CASTLSGSLKKRAGELFF,TGTGCCAGTACCCTAAGCGGGAGCCTCAAGAAAAGAGCCGGGGAGCTGTTTTTT
TRBV5-5,-,TRBJ2-2,CASSFNKAAGELFF,TGTGCCAGCAGCTTTAATAAGGCGGCCGGGGAGCTGTTTTTT
TRBV29-1,TRBD1,TRBJ2-3,CSVVPWTGRQDTQYF,TGCAGCGTTGTCCCCTGGACAGGGCGACAGGATACGCAGTATTTT
TRBV5-4,TRBD1,TRBJ1-1,CASSLALDRVSEAFF,TGTGCCAGCAGCTTGGCTCTGGACAGGGTCTCGGAAGCTTTCTTT
TRBV7-9,TRBD1,TRBJ1-2,CASSLVSGGYGYTF,TGTGCCAGCAGCTTAGTGTCAGGGGGCTATGGCTACACCTTC
TRBV5-6,-,TRBJ2-1,CASSLTFGGEQFF,TGTGCCAGCAGCTTGACCTTCGGAGGGGAGCAGTTCTTC
TRBV5-1,TRBD2,TRBJ2-2,CASSGRELGTGELFF,TGCGCCAGCAGCGGGAGGGAACTGGGCACCGGGGAGCTGTTTTTT
TRBV5-1,TRBD1,TRBJ2-7,CASSSPGQAYEQSF,TGCGCCAGCAGCTCGCCGGGACAGGCCTACGAGCAGTCCTTC
TRBV7-9,-,TRBJ1-1,CASTGQLNTEAFF,TGTGCCAGCACCGGACAGTTGAACACTGAAGCTTTCTTT
TRBV15,-,TRBJ2-3,CATSRVSRADTQYF,TGTGCCACCAGCAGGGTTTCTCGGGCAGATACGCAGTATTTT
TRBV6-1,-,TRBJ1-1,CASSERTEAFF,TGTGCCAGCAGTGAGCGCACTGAAGCTTTCTTT
TRBV2,-,TRBJ1-1,CASSIRGNTEAFF,TGTGCCAGCAGTATTAGAGGCAACACTGAAGCTTTCTTT
TRBV30,TRBD2,TRBJ2-3,CACIISRAGGTDTQYF,TGTGCCTGTATTATCAGCCGAGCGGGGGGCACAGATACGCAGTATTTT
TRBV27,-,TRBJ1-6,CASRQTGRSPLHF,TGTGCCAGCAGGCAGACAGGACGATCACCCCTCCACTTT
TRBV18,-,TRBJ2-5,CASSPSVNSETQYF,TGTGCCAGCTCACCATCCGTCAACTCAGAGACCCAGTACTTC
TRBV30,-,TRBJ1-1,CAWRPTNTEAFF,TGTGCCTGGAGACCTACGAACACTGAAGCTTTCTTT
TRBV9,TRBD1,TRBJ1-1,CASSVGQGGTEDFF,TGTGCCAGCAGCGTAGGACAGGGGGGCACTGAAGATTTCTTT
TRBV4-1,TRBD2,TRBJ2-5,CASSQDWGAGEGETQYF,TGCGCCAGCAGCCAAGATTGGGGAGCGGGGGAAGGGGAGACCCAGTACTTC
TRBV5-1,TRBD1,TRBJ2-7,CASSPRTGSSYEQYF,TGCGCCAGCAGCCCTCGGACAGGGAGCTCCTACGAGCAGTACTTC
TRBV19,-,TRBJ2-7,CASRGSATYEQYF,TGTGCCAGTCGGGGGTCGGCAACCTACGAGCAGTACTTC